This paragraph reports one T cell receptor (beta chain). What it recognizes is unknown. The authors extracted RNA and reverse transcribed it into cDNA as the sequencing template. Clones were sequenced by immunoSEQ multiplex PCR, and TCRdb holds only the in-frame ones, with some missing. The table records some 120,000 clones, 40% to 55% of them present only once. The V end lost 7 bases, the J end lost 1 base, and 11 bases lay between the germline ends. The germline CDR1 and CDR2 sequences are LNHDA and SQIVND (reference sequence). The CDR3 has 13 amino acids. This specimen comes from a study of CD8+ T cells in alopecia areata. Study outcomes and limitations: Mice showed clearer TCR sharing than patients did, a gap that was possibly HLA-related.

This receptor was obtained from a human donor with alopecia areata. The chain uses TRBV19 and TRBJ2-7; D is perhaps TRBD1 (6 bases). The sequenced sample consisted of NKG2D-low CD8+ T cells sorted from blood. CDR3 loop: CASKGTGSYEQYF. The CDR3 bases are TGTGCCAGTAAGGGAACAGGGTCCTACGAGCAGTACTTC. Drawing the rest from reference TRBV19 and TRBJ2-7, the complete variable domain is DGGITQSPKYLFRKEGQNVTLSCEQNLNHDAMYWYRQDPGQGLRLIYYSQIVNDFQKGDIAEGYSVSREKKESFPLTVTSAQKNPTAFYLCASKGTGSYEQYFGPGTRLTVT.